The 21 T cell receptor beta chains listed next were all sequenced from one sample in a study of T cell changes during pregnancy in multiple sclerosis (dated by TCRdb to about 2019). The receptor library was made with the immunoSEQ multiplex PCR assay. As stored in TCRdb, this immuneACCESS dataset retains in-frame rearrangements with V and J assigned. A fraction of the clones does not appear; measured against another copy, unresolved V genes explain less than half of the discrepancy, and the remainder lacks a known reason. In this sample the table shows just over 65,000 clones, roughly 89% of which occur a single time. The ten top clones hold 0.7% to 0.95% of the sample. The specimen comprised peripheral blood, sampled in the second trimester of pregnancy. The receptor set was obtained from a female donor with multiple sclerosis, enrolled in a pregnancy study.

As DNA, the CDR3 is TGTGCCAGCAGCGGAGGGGGGGGCCTCTCCTACAATGAGCAGTTCTTC. Protein product: CASSGGGGLSYNEQFF. The rearrangement uses TRBV9 and TRBJ2-1, with D perhaps TRBD2 (7 bases). CDR3 size: 16 residues. Deletions cut 3 bases from V and 0 bases from J, with 13 bases between. The germline V gene encodes CDR1 SGDLS and CDR2 YYNGEE. The entire variable domain, with the rest obtained from reference TRBV9 and TRBJ2-1, is as follows: DSGVTQTPKHLITATGQRVTLRCSPRSGDLSVYWYQQSLDQGLQFLIQYYNGEERAKGNILERFSAQQFPDLHSELNLSSLELGDSALYFCASSGGGGLSYNEQFFGPGTRLTVL.

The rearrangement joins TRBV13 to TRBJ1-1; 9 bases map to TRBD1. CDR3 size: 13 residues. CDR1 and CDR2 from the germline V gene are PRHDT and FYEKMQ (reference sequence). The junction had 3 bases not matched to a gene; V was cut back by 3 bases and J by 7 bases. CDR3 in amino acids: CASSLGQGDEAFF. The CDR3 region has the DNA TGTGCCAGCAGCTTGGGACAGGGCGATGAAGCTTTCTTT.

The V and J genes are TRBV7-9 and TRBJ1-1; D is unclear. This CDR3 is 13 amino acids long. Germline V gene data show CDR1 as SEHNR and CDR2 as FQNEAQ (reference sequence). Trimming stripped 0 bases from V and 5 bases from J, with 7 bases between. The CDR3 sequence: CASSLAPRTEAFF. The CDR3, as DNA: TGTGCCAGCAGCTTAGCCCCACGGACTGAAGCTTTCTTT. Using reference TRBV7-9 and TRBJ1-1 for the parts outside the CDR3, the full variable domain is DTGVSQNPRHKITKRGQNVTFRCDPISEHNRLYWYRQTLGQGPEFLTYFQNEAQLEKSRLLSDRFSAERPKGSFSTLEIQRTEQGDSAMYLCASSLAPRTEAFFGQGTRLTVV.

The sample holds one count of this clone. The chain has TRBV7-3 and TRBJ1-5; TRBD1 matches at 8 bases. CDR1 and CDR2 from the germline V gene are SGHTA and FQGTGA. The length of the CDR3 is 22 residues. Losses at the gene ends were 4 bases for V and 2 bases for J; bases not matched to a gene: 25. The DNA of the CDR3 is TGTGCCAGCAGCTATTTCTCGCCTCCGGGACAGGTGAACTGTATTTGCAATCAGCCCCAGCATTTT. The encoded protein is CASSYFSPPGQVNCICNQPQHF.

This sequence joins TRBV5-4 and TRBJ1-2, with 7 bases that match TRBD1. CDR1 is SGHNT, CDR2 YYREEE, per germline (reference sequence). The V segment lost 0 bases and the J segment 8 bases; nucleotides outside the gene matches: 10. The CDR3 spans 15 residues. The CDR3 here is CASSLVNRGLEGYTF. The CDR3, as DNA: TGTGCCAGCAGCTTGGTGAACAGGGGTTTGGAGGGCTACACCTTC. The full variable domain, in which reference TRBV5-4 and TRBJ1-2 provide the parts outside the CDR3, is ETGVTQSPTHLIKTRGQQVTLRCSSQSGHNTVSWYQQALGQGPQFIFQYYREEENGRGNFPPRFSGLQFPNYSSELNVNALELDDSALYLCASSLVNRGLEGYTFGSGTRLTVV.

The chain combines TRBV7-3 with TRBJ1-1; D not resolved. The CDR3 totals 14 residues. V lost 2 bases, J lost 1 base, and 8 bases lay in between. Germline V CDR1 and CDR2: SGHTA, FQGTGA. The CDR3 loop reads CASSLDGQNTEAFF. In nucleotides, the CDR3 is TGTGCCAGCAGCTTAGATGGGCAGAACACTGAAGCTTTCTTT.

The CDR3 nucleotides read TGTGCCAGCTCACTTCATCTAGGGGTCGACGAGCAGTACTTC. This encodes CASSLHLGVDEQYF. The chain is built from TRBV18 and TRBJ2-7; D is possibly TRBD1 (5 bases). Germline CDR1 is KGHSH and CDR2 is LQKENI. The CDR3 totals 14 residues. Trimming left V 4 bases short and J 5 bases short, with 15 bases between.

CDR3 bases: TGTGCCAGCAGCCAGGGCCCGGGACTAGCGGGGTTAGAGACCCAGTACTTC. This gives the protein CASSQGPGLAGLETQYF. The chain links TRBV4-2 to TRBJ2-5; 13 nucleotides match TRBD2. V trimming: 3 bases; J trimming: 4 bases; junction bases outside the gene matches: 8. CDR1 is LGHNA and CDR2 is YNFKEQ in the germline V gene. The CDR3 sequence is 17 residues long.

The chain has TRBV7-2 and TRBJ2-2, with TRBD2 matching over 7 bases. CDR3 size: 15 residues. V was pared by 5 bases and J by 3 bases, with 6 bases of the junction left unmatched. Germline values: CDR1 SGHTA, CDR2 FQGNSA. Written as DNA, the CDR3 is TGTGCCAGCAGCCCACTAGCGCAGCACACCGGGGAGCTGTTTTTT. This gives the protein CASSPLAQHTGELFF.

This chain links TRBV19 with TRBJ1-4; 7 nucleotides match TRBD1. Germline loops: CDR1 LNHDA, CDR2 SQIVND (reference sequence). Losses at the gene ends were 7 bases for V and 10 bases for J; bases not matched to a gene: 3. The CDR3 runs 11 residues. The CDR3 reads CASTQGIKLFF. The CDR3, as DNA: TGTGCCAGTACACAGGGGATAAAACTGTTTTTT.

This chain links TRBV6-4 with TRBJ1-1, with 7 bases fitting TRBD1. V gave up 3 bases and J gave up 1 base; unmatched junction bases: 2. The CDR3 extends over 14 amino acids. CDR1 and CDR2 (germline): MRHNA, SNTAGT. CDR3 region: CASSEQGRNTEAFF. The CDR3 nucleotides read TGTGCCAGCAGTGAACAGGGGAGGAACACTGAAGCTTTCTTT.

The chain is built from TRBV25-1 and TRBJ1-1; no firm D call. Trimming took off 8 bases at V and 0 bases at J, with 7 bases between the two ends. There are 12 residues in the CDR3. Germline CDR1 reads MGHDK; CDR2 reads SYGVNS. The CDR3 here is CASGLMNTEAFF. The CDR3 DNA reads TGTGCCAGCGGCCTTATGAACACTGAAGCTTTCTTT.

CDR3 sequence: CASNQFGTGLFGGEQYF. The CDR3 nucleotides are TGTGCCAGCAACCAATTCGGGACAGGGTTATTTGGAGGCGAGCAGTACTTC. The chain is built from TRBV5-4 and TRBJ2-7; 9 bases map to TRBD1. Germline assignment: CDR1 SGHNT and CDR2 YYREEE (reference sequence). Trimming removed 6 bases from V and 6 bases from J; junction bases left unmatched: 19. CDR3 length equals 17 residues.

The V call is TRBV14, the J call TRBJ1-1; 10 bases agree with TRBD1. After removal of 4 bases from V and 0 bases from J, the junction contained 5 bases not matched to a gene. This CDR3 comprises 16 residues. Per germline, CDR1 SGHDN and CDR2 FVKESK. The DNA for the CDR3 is TGTGCCAGCAGCCTGGGACAGGGGCACATGAACACTGAAGCTTTCTTT. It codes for CASSLGQGHMNTEAFF.

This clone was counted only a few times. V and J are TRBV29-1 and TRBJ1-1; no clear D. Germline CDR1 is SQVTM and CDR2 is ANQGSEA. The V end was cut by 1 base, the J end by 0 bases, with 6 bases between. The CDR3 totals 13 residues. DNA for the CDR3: TGCAGCGTTGAAGGTCGGGTGAACACTGAAGCTTTCTTT. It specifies CSVEGRVNTEAFF.

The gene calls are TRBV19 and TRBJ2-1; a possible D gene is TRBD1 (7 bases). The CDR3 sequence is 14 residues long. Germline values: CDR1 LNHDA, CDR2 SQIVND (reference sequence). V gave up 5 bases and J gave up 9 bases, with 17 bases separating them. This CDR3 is CASSRAGGIAEQFF. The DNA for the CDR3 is TGTGCCAGTAGTCGGGCAGGGGGGATTGCTGAGCAGTTCTTC.

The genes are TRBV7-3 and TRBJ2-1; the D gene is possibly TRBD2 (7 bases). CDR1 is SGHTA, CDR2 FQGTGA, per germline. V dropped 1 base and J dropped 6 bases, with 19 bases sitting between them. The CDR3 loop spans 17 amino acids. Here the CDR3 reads CASSLISAGGLSNEQFF. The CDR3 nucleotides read TGTGCCAGCAGCTTAATAAGCGCCGGGGGGCTAAGCAATGAGCAGTTCTTC.

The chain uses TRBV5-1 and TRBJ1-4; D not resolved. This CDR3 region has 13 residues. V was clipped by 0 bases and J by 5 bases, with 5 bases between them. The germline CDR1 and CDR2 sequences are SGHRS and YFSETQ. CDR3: CASSLAGNEKLFF. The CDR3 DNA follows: TGCGCCAGCAGCTTGGCGGGGAATGAAAAACTGTTTTTT.

DNA for the CDR3: TGTGCCAGTAAACCCCGGTGGGACAGGGGAGGCTACACCTTC. Protein product: CASKPRWDRGGYTF. The chain has TRBV19 and TRBJ1-2, with 10 bases aligning to TRBD1. The trim removed 7 bases at V and 8 bases at J, leaving 10 bases unmatched. Per germline, CDR1 LNHDA and CDR2 SQIVND (reference sequence). The CDR3 has 14 residues.

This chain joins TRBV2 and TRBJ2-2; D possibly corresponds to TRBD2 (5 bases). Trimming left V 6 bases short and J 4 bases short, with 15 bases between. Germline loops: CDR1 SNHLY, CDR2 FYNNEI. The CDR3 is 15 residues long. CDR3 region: CASSGGLRSTGELFF. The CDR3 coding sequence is TGTGCCAGCAGCGGAGGTCTACGAAGCACCGGGGAGCTGTTTTTT.

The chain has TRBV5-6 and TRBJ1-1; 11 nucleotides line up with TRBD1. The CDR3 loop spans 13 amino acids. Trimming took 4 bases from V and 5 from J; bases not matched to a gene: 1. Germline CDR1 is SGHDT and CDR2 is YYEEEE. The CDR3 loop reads CASSRDRGTEAFF. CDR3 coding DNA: TGTGCCAGCAGCCGGGACAGGGGGACTGAAGCTTTCTTT.